Listed here are 8 T cell receptor beta chains from one sample, sequenced in a study of CD8 T cells in ankylosing spondylitis. Antigens of these TCRs are unknown. In TCRdb, the 5' RACE reads were re-called with MiXCR into one record per CDR3 protein. The sample consists of fewer than 450,000 distinct CDR3 sequences, 17% of them appearing once. General study points: Seven to nine highly homologous variants made up a TCR beta motif, and this motif appeared characteristic of ankylosing spondylitis blood.

The sequenced sample was blood, either unsorted or a sorted T cell fraction (not recorded which). The receptors were gathered from a male donor with ankylosing spondylitis.

This clonotype came up a few times. V usage is TRBV9 and J usage is TRBJ1-1; no definite D call. The V gene lost 4 bases and the J gene lost 2 bases, with 9 bases spanning the gap. Germline values: CDR1 SGDLS, CDR2 YYNGEE. The CDR3 loop spans 13 amino acids. The CDR3 DNA follows: TGTGCCAGCAGCCCATTCGGTAACACTGAAGCTTTCTTT. Amino acid sequence: CASSPFGNTEAFF.

This clonotype was recorded once. The rearrangement joins TRBV28 to TRBJ2-7, with D tentatively TRBD2 (5 bases). V lost 4 bases, J lost 0 bases, and 10 bases lay in between. The CDR3 is 14 amino acids. CDR1 is MDHEN and CDR2 is SYDVKM in the germline V gene. The CDR3 loop reads CASSSSGISYEQYF. In nucleotides, the CDR3 is TGTGCCAGCAGTTCCTCCGGGATCTCCTACGAGCAGTACTTC. Full variable domain (rest looked up from reference TRBV28 and TRBJ2-7): DVKVTQSSRYLVKRTGEKVFLECVQDMDHENMFWYRQDPGLGLRLIYFSYDVKMKEKGDIPEGYSVSREKKERFSLILESASTNQTSMYLCASSSSGISYEQYFGPGTRLTVT.

In its sample, this clonotype was seen a few times. The genes are TRBV10-1 and TRBJ2-5; D is tentatively TRBD1 or TRBD2 (5 bases each). Germline V gene lookup returns CDR1 WNHNN and CDR2 SYGVQD (reference sequence). Trimming cost V 4 bases and J 1 base, with 19 bases left between them. This CDR3 region has 17 residues. This chain's CDR3 is CASSAQRGTTSQETQYF. The CDR3 coding sequence is TGCGCCAGCAGTGCCCAGAGGGGCACTACCTCCCAAGAGACCCAGTACTTC.

This clonotype occurred a few times. The chain uses TRBV9 and TRBJ2-7; D tentatively reads TRBD1 or TRBD2 (5 bases each). V was shortened by 0 bases and J by 2 bases, with 9 bases between the two germline ends. Germline CDR1 reads SGDLS; CDR2 reads YYNGEE. The CDR3 is made up of 14 amino acids. The CDR3 coding sequence is TGTGCCAGCAGCGTAGGTGAGGGGCCCTACGAGCAGTACTTC. This encodes CASSVGEGPYEQYF.

This clonotype showed up just a few times. The chain combines TRBV10-3 with TRBJ2-3, with D possibly being TRBD1 or TRBD2 (5 bases each). Trimming left V 2 bases short and J 4 bases short, with 13 bases between. This CDR3 region has 15 residues. The germline V gene encodes CDR1 ENHRY and CDR2 SYGVKD. The CDR3 loop is CAISEGTGMADTQYF. DNA of the CDR3: TGTGCCATCAGTGAGGGGACGGGAATGGCAGATACGCAGTATTTT.

The chain uses TRBV15 and TRBJ1-2; D gene ambiguous. The CDR3 has 12 residues. Between the trimmed V and J ends, which lost 5 bases and 7 bases, there was a span of 11 bases. Germline lookup yields CDR1 LNHNV and CDR2 YYDKDF (reference sequence). This chain's CDR3 is CATSLSGVGYTF. The CDR3 bases are TGTGCCACCAGCCTCTCGGGTGTTGGCTACACCTTC.

This chain joins TRBV3-1 and TRBJ2-1; 9 nucleotides agree with TRBD2. V gave up 4 bases and J gave up 6 bases; unmatched junction bases: 10. This CDR3 spans 16 amino acids. Germline CDR1 reads LGHDT; CDR2 reads YNNKEL (reference sequence). This CDR3 is CASSPPRGLAGNEQFF. For the CDR3, the DNA is TGTGCCAGCAGCCCCCCCCGGGGACTAGCTGGCAATGAGCAGTTCTTC.

This clonotype turned up a few times. This sequence joins TRBV6-1 and TRBJ2-3, with D hard to call. Between the trimmed V and J ends, which lost 1 base and 7 bases, there was a span of 9 bases. Per the germline V gene, CDR1 is MNHNS and CDR2 is SASEGT. The CDR3 loop spans 13 amino acids. The CDR3 sequence: CASSEGTIHTQYF. The CDR3 region has the DNA TGTGCCAGCAGTGAAGGGACCATCCATACGCAGTATTTT.